This T cell receptor (beta chain) was recovered during a study of CD8 T cells in ankylosing spondylitis. Turning to this clonotype: Its antigen is currently unknown.

Points from the study as a whole: Clones linked to the disease showed a CD8+ phenotype. They occurred at relatively low frequencies in peripheral blood. Among TCR beta sequences, a motif of under 10 highly homologous variants appeared characteristic of ankylosing spondylitis blood.

Construction of TCR beta libraries was performed using quantitative 5'-RACE with molecular barcodes. MiXCR, run by TCRdb on the 5' RACE reads, gives a single entry per CDR3 protein. This table has some 700,000 distinct CDR3 sequences, over 15% appearing once. Germline V CDR1 and CDR2: DFQATT, SNEGSKA (reference sequence). V was clipped by 3 bases and J by 0 bases, with 8 bases between them. The CDR3 extends over 13 amino acids. The sequencing sample was made of blood, either unsorted or a sorted T cell fraction (not recorded which). This TCR derives from a male donor with ankylosing spondylitis. The V gene is TRBV20-1, the J gene TRBJ1-1; the D is unclear. The CDR3 sequence: CSASRRMNTEAFF. The CDR3 nucleotides read TGCAGTGCTAGCAGACGGATGAACACTGAAGCTTTCTTT.